This T cell receptor beta chain appears in the sequencing data of a study of tumor T cells in aggressive B-cell lymphoma. Using immunoSEQ multiplex PCR, the repertoire was profiled, and TCRdb retains in-frame clones only, with some absent. The sample carries roughly 2,600 clones, around nine tenths recorded once. This clone is a singleton in its sample. V was pared by 3 bases and J by 5 bases, with 7 bases of the junction left unmatched. The germline gives CDR1 SGDLS, CDR2 YYNGEE. The CDR3 sequence is 14 residues long. The material sequenced was tumor tissue. This receptor was taken from an adult with diffuse large B cell lymphoma. The chain employs TRBV9 and TRBJ1-1, with 7 bases that match TRBD1. CDR3 coding DNA: TGTGCCAGCAGCGCTTTCACAGGGGCGACTGAAGCTTTCTTT. This encodes CASSAFTGATEAFF.